This is a list of T cell receptor beta chains from one sample in a study of shared clonotypes between healthy human individuals. The assay was immunoSEQ multiplex PCR, and TCRdb's table has in-frame clones only and misses some. The sample contains around 2.5 million clones, approximately 93% of which appear only once. Sequenced: naive CD4+ T cells from PBMCs. The receptors stem from a young man in good health. Some clones in this sample may be carry-over from other donors' samples. Each CDR3 is given with its conserved first and last residue.

>TRBV5-1
CASSLGAGAHDTEAFF
>TRBV5-4
CASSLGGRKDEQFF
>TRBV6-1
CASKREPSSTDTQYF
>TRBV19
CASISPGTGFNQPQHF
>TRBV28
CASSPLDRASNQPQHF
>TRBV21-1
CASSENVKDLGKGGYTF
>TRBV5-4
CASSRRTGGGYNEQFF
>TRBV14
CASSRGLTGPLVPQFF
>TRBV5-1
CASSPVAGSIDTQYF
>TRBV20-1
CSAPDVPEAFF
>TRBV11-2
CASSLTGSNQGYTF
>TRBV1
CTSSILKWGTGVSGEQYF
>TRBV6-1
CASSESYRSYNEQFF
>TRBV28
CASSLSGATNEKLFF
>TRBV7-6
CASSHHRDETQYF
>TRBV28
CASSLAGGFMNTEAFF
>TRBV7-3
CASSPSGLAGFEQFF
>TRBV7-9
CASSPLYEQYF
>TRBV28
CASTESTGINEKLFF
>TRBV6-6
CASRFDSGTVGSPLHF
>TRBV6-5
CASSSHPRQPQHF
>TRBV7-2
CASSTGGGFRAFF
>TRBV25-1
CASSSGKPYEQYF
>TRBV7-9
CASSSGLAGGVDEQFF
>TRBV11-2
CASSRSRGGTEAFF
>TRBV5-1
CASSLEPPDTQYF
>TRBV6-5
CASSTNRNTGELFF
>TRBV14
CASSQDPGGPRSYNEQFF
>TRBV28
CASTEQARGNEQFF
>TRBV18
CASSPGPPYEQYF
>TRBV28
CASSDGVSNQPQHF
>TRBV18
CASSPTRNEQYF
>TRBV4-1
CASSHDGTGKANYGYTF
>TRBV7-9
CASSSRAGGLNEQFF
>TRBV10-3
CGMGTGSGGYTF
>TRBV13
CASSTSAGINYEQYF
>TRBV14
CASSQGGVAGYKNIQYF
>TRBV4-1
CASSRTGDSYNEQFF
>TRBV28
CASSLPANYGYTF
>TRBV21-1
CASSKEVPGHKSTDTQYF
>TRBV5-1
CASSARWDRGNTEAFF
>TRBV29-1
CSVEDTGKVGAEAFF
>TRBV7-8
CASRGQPNTGELFF
>TRBV14
CASSQGFGGDQPQHF
>TRBV5-6
CASSLGAGTDTQYF
>TRBV21-1
CASSKGAGNADTQYF
>TRBV11-2
CASSFYYEQYF
>TRBV5-1
CASSPPWEETQYF